This T cell receptor (beta chain) was recorded in a study of cytomegalovirus exposure and HLA in healthy donors. General observations from the study: Cytomegalovirus status was reportedly diagnosed by the classifier with high sensitivity and specificity. Reportedly, a later analysis found an Asian-associated ancestry cluster had fewer N-insertions than the approximately 700-donor mean.

The PCR ran on 60 Vbeta and 13 Jbeta primers. Assay used: immunoSEQ multiplex PCR; TCRdb lists only in-frame clones, some missing. This listing includes 96,000 or so clones. Remarks on this clone: Its antigen is unknown.

Donors showed nominal health when sampled, although they likely had unrecorded immune exposures. The TCR originated in a girl aged 5-17 years in good health and CMV-seropositive. The sample taken for sequencing was PBMCs.

The CDR3 spells CASSLTGPNSPLHF. CDR3 in DNA: TGTGCCAGCAGCCTGACAGGCCCAAATTCACCCCTCCACTTT. The chain is built from TRBV7-3 and TRBJ1-6; TRBD1 is a possible D gene (6 bases). This CDR3 is built from 14 residues. V lost 5 bases to trimming and J lost 7 bases, with 12 bases between them. CDR1 SGHTA and CDR2 FQGTGA come from the germline V gene.